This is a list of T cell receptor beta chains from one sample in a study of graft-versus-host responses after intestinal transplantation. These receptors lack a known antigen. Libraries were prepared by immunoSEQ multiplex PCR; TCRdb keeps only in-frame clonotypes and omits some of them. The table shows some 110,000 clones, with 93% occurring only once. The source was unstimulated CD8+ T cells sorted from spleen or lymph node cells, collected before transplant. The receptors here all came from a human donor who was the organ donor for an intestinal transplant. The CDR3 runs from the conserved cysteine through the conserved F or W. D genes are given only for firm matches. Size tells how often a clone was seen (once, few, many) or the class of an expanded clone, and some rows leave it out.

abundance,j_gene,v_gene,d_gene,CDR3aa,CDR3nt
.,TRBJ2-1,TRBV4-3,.,CASSQDNRENMYNEQFF,TGCGCCAGCAGCCAAGATAACCGGGAGAATATGTACAATGAGCAGTTCTTC
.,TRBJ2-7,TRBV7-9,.,CASRARGTPSGEQYF,TGTGCCAGCAGGGCCCGGGGGACACCCTCGGGTGAGCAGTACTTC
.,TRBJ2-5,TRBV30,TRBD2,CAWSPLAGVGETQYF,TGTGCCTGGAGTCCCCTAGCGGGAGTTGGTGAGACCCAGTACTTC
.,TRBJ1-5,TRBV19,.,CASTNLNQPQHF,TGTGCCAGTACGAACCTTAATCAGCCCCAGCATTTT
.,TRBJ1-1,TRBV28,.,CASSSWTGTEAFF,TGTGCCAGCAGCAGTTGGACGGGCACTGAAGCTTTCTTT
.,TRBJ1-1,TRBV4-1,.,CASSQAGGREDTEAFF,TGCGCCAGCAGCCAAGCCGGAGGAAGAGAGGATACTGAAGCTTTCTTT
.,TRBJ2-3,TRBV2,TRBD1,CASRGQVPITDTQYF,TGTGCCAGCAGGGGACAGGTTCCTATCACAGATACGCAGTATTTT
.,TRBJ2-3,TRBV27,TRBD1,CASSLSPEDRRDTQYF,TGTGCCAGCAGTTTAAGTCCTGAGGACAGGAGAGATACGCAGTATTTT
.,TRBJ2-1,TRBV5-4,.,CASSFKAGAYNEQFF,TGTGCCAGCAGCTTTAAAGCTGGCGCCTACAATGAGCAGTTCTTC
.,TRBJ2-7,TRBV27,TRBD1,CASSPGTGFGEQYF,TGTGCCAGCAGTCCCGGGACAGGGTTCGGCGAGCAGTACTTC
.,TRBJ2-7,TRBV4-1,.,CASSQDWDPVNEQYF,TGCGCCAGCAGCCAAGATTGGGACCCGGTGAACGAGCAGTACTTC
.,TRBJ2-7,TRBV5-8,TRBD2,CASRERTSVSYEQYF,TGTGCCAGCAGGGAAAGGACTAGCGTTTCCTACGAGCAGTACTTC
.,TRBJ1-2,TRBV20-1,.,CSATGDGYTF,TGCAGTGCTACCGGGGATGGCTACACCTTC
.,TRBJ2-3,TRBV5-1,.,CASSGSGTPATTDTQYF,TGCGCCAGCAGCGGGTCCGGGACGCCGGCCACCACAGATACGCAGTATTTT
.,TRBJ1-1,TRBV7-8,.,CASSWGWDGGTEAFF,TGTGCCAGCAGCTGGGGATGGGACGGAGGCACTGAAGCTTTCTTT
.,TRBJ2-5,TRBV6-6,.,CASSYSNRLETQYF,TGTGCCAGCAGTTACTCGAACAGGCTGGAGACCCAGTACTTC
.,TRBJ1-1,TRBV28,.,CASSFFQVGTEAFF,TGTGCCAGCAGTTTTTTCCAAGTGGGCACTGAAGCTTTCTTT
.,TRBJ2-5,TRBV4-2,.,CASSQVKWETQYF,TGTGCCAGCAGCCAAGTCAAGTGGGAGACCCAGTACTTC
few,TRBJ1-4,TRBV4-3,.,CASSQERGTNEKLFF,TGCGCCAGCAGCCAAGAAAGGGGAACAAATGAAAAACTGTTTTTT
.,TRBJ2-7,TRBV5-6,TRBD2,CASSRSGTRTREQYF,TGTGCCAGCAGCCGGTCCGGGACTAGAACCCGCGAGCAGTACTTC